The 9 T cell receptor beta chains below come from one sample, sequenced in a study of blood T cell repertoires in COVID-19. Sequencing was performed with immunoSEQ multiplex PCR; in TCRdb, only in-frame clones are kept and a portion is missing. The table records about 39,000 clones, about 90% of them present only once. Sample: peripheral blood. Receptor source: a man aged 50 to 59 with active or convalescent COVID-19.

With respect to this clone: Other nucleotide sequences in the sample specify the same CDR3. The CDR3: CSVQGNYGYTF. The DNA for the CDR3 is TGCAGCGTACAGGGGAACTATGGCTACACCTTC. The chain joins TRBV29-1 to TRBJ1-2; TRBD1 agrees at 7 bases. Losses at the gene ends were 6 bases for V and 2 bases for J; bases not matched to a gene: 0. CDR3 length: 11 amino acids. In germline, CDR1 is SQVTM, CDR2 ANQGSEA. The whole variable domain, filled in from reference TRBV29-1 and TRBJ1-2, reads SAVISQKPSRDICQRGTSLTIQCQVDSQVTMMFWYRQQPGQSLTLIATANQGSEATYESGFVIDKFPISRPNLTFSTLTVSNMSPEDSSIYLCSVQGNYGYTFGSGTRLTVV.

This chain uses TRBV3-1 (or the pseudogene TRBV3-2) with TRBJ2-7, with 8 bases fitting TRBD1. Germline trimming cut 6 bases from V and 5 bases from J; bases unmatched to any gene: 9. Germline CDR1 reads LGHDT; CDR2 reads YNNKEL (reference sequence). The CDR3 contains 14 residues. In DNA form, the CDR3 reads TGTGCCAGCAGGCCTCAGGGGGCGGAAAACGAGCAGTACTTC. Translated, it gives CASRPQGAENEQYF.

The chain has TRBV6-2 or TRBV6-3 and TRBJ2-3, with TRBD2 matching over 10 bases. V dropped 1 base and J dropped 1; count of bases not matched to a gene: 2. Looked up from germline, CDR1 is MNHEY and CDR2 is SVGEGT. The CDR3 has 16 amino acids. Here the CDR3 DNA reads TGTGCCAGCAGTTACTATAGCGGGAGGCGCACAGATACGCAGTATTTT. Translating it yields CASSYYSGRRTDTQYF.

The V and J genes are TRBV18 and TRBJ1-4, with D unresolved. This CDR3 spans 16 amino acids. The V end lost 4 bases, the J end lost 0 bases, and 12 bases lay between the germline ends. Germline loops: CDR1 KGHSH, CDR2 LQKENI. In DNA form, the CDR3 reads TGTGCCAGCTCACGAGAGGATCTAGCAACTAATGAAAAACTGTTTTTT. This translates into CASSREDLATNEKLFF.

The rearrangement joins TRBV24-1 to TRBJ1-5; D is perhaps TRBD1 (6 bases). V lost 3 bases to trimming and J lost 0 bases, with 14 bases between them. From germline, CDR1 is KGHDR and CDR2 SFDVKD. The CDR3 runs to 17 residues. CDR3 loop: CATSDTPGTNSNQPQHF. Written as DNA, the CDR3 is TGTGCCACCAGTGATACACCCGGGACAAATAGCAATCAGCCCCAGCATTTT.

The J gene is TRBJ1-6, the V gene TRBV5-4; TRBD1 is a possible D gene (5 bases). This CDR3 has 18 amino acids. With 4 bases removed from V and 5 bases from J, the gap between germline ends came to 22 bases. Germline V gene data show CDR1 as SGHNT and CDR2 as YYREEE (reference sequence). The DNA of the CDR3 is TGTGCCAGCAGCCCGGGAGGTGTAAGGGGAGGGAATAATTCACCCCTCCACTTT. It specifies CASSPGGVRGGNNSPLHF.

The V and J genes are TRBV4-1 and TRBJ1-5; D not resolved. The germline V and J ends were trimmed by 2 bases and 0 bases, with 11 bases remaining between them. From germline, CDR1 is MGHRA and CDR2 YSYEKL. The CDR3 has 16 residues. In DNA form, the CDR3 reads TGCGCCAGCAGCCAACGGGAGGCATATAGCAATCAGCCCCAGCATTTT. Translation: CASSQREAYSNQPQHF.

This clone was detected only a few times. The chain carries TRBV20-1 and TRBJ1-1; no definite D call. The CDR3 runs to 12 residues. Germline assignment: CDR1 DFQATT and CDR2 SNEGSKA (reference sequence). V was trimmed by 3 bases and J by 1 base, leaving 6 bases between them. Written as DNA, the CDR3 is TGCAGTGCTAGTCGGGGGAACACTGAAGCTTTCTTT. Its translation: CSASRGNTEAFF.

This clone qualifies as large. J is TRBJ1-3 and V is TRBV10-2, with a possible D match to TRBD1 (6 bases). The CDR3 runs to 14 residues. V was trimmed by 10 bases and J by 0 bases, leaving 13 bases between them. CDR1 and CDR2 (germline): WSHSY, SAAADI. In DNA, the CDR3 is TGCGCCACCAAAACGGACAGCTCTGGAAACACCATATATTTT. As protein: CATKTDSSGNTIYF.